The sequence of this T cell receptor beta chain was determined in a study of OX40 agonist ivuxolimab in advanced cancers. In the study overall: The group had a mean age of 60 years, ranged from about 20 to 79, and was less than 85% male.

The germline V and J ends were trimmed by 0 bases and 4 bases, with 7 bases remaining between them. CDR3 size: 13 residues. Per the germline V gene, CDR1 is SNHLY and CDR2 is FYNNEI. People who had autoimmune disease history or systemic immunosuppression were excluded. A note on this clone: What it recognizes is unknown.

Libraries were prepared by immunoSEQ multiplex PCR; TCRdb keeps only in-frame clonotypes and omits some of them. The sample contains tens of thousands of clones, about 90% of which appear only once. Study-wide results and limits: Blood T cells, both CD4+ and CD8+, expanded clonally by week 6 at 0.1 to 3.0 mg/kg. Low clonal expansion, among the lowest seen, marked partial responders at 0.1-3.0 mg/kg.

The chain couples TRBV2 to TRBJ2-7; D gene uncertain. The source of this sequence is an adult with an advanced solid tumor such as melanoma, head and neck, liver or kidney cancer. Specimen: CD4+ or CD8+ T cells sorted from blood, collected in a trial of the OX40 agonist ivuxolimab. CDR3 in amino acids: CASSEADRYEQYF. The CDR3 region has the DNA TGTGCCAGCAGTGAAGCGGATAGGTACGAGCAGTACTTC.